This T cell receptor beta chain was obtained from a study of blood T cell repertoires in COVID-19. Germline V gene data show CDR1 as SGHTS and CDR2 as YDEGEE. The CDR3 has 15 residues. The V and J ends lost 2 bases and 0 bases respectively, with 9 bases between them. This clone was seen only once. Authors' methods: Reference gene primers were amplified, and this amplification served to estimate nucleated cell counts. Profiling relied on immunoSEQ multiplex PCR, and the TCRdb table lists in-frame clones only, not all of them. V, J and clone size were drawn from that table, and D and trimming were deduced from the DNA. The table includes 200,000 to 250,000 clones, approximately 86% detected once.

The V call is TRBV5-8, the J call TRBJ1-3; D unclear. Sequenced sample: peripheral blood. This receptor was identified in a man between 18 and 35 years old with active or convalescent COVID-19. CDR3 in DNA: TGTGCCAGCAGCTTATTAGCAACCTCTGGAAACACCATATATTTT. It codes for CASSLLATSGNTIYF.